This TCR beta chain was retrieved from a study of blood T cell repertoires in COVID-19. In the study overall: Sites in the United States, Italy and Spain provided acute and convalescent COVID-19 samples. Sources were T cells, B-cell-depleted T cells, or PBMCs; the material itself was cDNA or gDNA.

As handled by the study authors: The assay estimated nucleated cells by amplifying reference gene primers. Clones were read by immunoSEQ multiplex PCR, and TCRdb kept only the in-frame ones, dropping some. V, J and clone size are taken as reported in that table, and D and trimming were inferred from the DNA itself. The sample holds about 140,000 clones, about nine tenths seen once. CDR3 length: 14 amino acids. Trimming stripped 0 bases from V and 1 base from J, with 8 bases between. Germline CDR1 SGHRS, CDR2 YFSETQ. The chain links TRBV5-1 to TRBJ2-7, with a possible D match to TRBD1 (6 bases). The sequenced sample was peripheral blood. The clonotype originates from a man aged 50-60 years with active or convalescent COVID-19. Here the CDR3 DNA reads TGCGCCAGCAGCTTGGACCAGGGGTCCTACGAGCAGTACTTC. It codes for CASSLDQGSYEQYF. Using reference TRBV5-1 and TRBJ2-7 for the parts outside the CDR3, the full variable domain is KAGVTQTPRYLIKTRGQQVTLSCSPISGHRSVSWYQQTPGQGLQFLFEYFSETQRNKGNFPGRFSGRQFSNSRSEMNVSTLELGDSALYLCASSLDQGSYEQYFGPGTRLTVT.